This T cell receptor beta chain came from a study of CD8 T cells in Susac syndrome. Random hexamers served to reverse transcribe roughly 0.5 to 1 ug RNA. TCRdb re-called the immunoSEQ multiplex PCR reads through MiXCR, storing one row per CDR3 protein. The data show approximately 150,000 distinct CDR3 sequences, roughly 95% seen once. This clonotype was seen only once. The receptor was derived from a human donor with multiple sclerosis. Material for sequencing was CD4+ T cells from PBMCs.

CDR3: CSVGQGPPYEQYF. The CDR3 DNA follows: TGCAGCGTTGGCCAGGGGCCCCCCTACGAGCAGTACTTC. This chain joins TRBV29-1 and TRBJ2-7; D possibly corresponds to TRBD1 (6 bases). This CDR3 comprises 13 residues. V gave up 4 bases and J gave up 2 bases, with 12 bases separating them. Germline-derived CDR1 and CDR2 are SQVTM and ANQGSEA.